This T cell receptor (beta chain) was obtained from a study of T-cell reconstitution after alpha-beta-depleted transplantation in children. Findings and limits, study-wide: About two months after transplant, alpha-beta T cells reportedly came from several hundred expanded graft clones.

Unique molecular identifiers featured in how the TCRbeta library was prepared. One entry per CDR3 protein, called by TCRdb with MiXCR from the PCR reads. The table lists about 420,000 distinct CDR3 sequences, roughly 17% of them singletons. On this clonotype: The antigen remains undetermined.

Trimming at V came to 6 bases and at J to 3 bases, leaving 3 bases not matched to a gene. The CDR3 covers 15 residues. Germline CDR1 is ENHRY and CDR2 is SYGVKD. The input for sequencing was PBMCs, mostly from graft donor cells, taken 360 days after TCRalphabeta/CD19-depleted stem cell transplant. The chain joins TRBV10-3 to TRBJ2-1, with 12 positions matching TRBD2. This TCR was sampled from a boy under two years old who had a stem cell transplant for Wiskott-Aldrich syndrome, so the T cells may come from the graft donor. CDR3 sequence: CAIRSTSGGYNEQFF. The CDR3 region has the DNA TGTGCCATCAGATCGACTAGCGGGGGCTACAATGAGCAGTTCTTC.